The subject of this entry is one TCR beta chain. Its antigen has not been determined. The sample holds no much larger clone one base away, and base qualities are not on file. This specimen belongs to a study of post-analysis software for immune sequencing data (dated by TCRdb to the mid-2010s). With respect to the entire study: Relapsing-remitting, secondary progressive and progressive-relapsing multiple sclerosis were recorded as disease courses, and subtype annotation was lacking for some patients. The patient repertoires were set against about 12 previously published healthy control repertoires from donors whose ages ranged from 6 to 25 years. A subset of samples was prepared in parallel using single-end sample barcoding, then pooled and co-amplified after Illumina adapter ligation.

To demonstrate the VDJtools post-analysis software, the study profiled TCR beta repertoires from the peripheral blood of 10 to 15 young patients with multiple sclerosis. The multiple sclerosis patients were children and adolescents ranging in age from about 6 to 17 years. What the authors observed across the whole study: Strong co-clustering of samples prepared in the same batch was shown by direct clustering with F measure, prompting a batch-effect correction. A handful of TRBV segments, including TRBV5-6, TRBV5-1 and TRBV20-1, were significantly more frequent in patients than controls. The multiple sclerosis patient group was slightly younger than the control group. Significantly lower normalized Chao1 diversity was found in multiple sclerosis patients than in controls, suggesting substantial peripheral T-cell clonal expansion.

The junction carries 12 bases between V and J, which are trimmed by 6 bases and 3 bases respectively. The CDR3 spans 14 residues, from the cysteine through the phenylalanine. The CDR3 DNA has 42 bases and is translated from base 1. As encoded in the germline V gene, CDR1 is MNHEY while CDR2 is SVGEGT. The library came from PCR. TCRdb lists the instrument as Illumina HiSeq 2500. To reduce PCR and sequencing biases, unique molecular identifiers were incorporated into the TCR beta cDNA libraries. Per 1 to 10 million input T cells, roughly 500,000 cDNA molecules were obtained, such that each molecule approximated one T cell. The same protocol used for the earlier healthy control dataset was applied to prepare and sequence the patient libraries. Within a given batch, samples were prepared together, multiplexed and sequenced on the same HiSeq lane. The original pipeline was this. Raw barcoded reads were processed with MIGEC, discarding single-read molecular identifier groups before consensus assembly and CDR3 extraction. VDJtools was used for post-analysis of the clonotype tables, with diversity normalized by down-sampling every dataset to the smallest sample size. Repertoire overlap clustering matched CDR3 amino acid but not nucleotide sequences to correct batch-related cross-sample contamination. The raw public reads went through TCRdb reprocessing: fastp at Q25, MiXCR clone calling, in-frame beta chains kept. Every distinct CDR3 protein forms one entry, paired with its most common genes and DNA. The V and J calls reflect TCRdb's pipeline rather than the authors' work. The sample table contains 750,000 to 950,000 distinct CDR3 sequences; only one count was recorded for approximately 57% of them. The ten top clones hold 4.6% of the sample.

The sample consisted of blood. This receptor was obtained from a girl between 10 and 17 years old with multiple sclerosis. This receptor chain uses TRBV6-2 or TRBV6-3 and TRBJ1-5; the D gene lacks a confident call. The nucleotide sequence reads TGTGCCAGCAGACCCCCCGCGTTCAATCAGCCCCAGCATTTT. This encodes CASRPPAFNQPQHF.